Listed here are 30 T cell receptor beta chains from one sample, sequenced in a study of radiotherapy plus CTLA-4 blockade in lung cancer. The repertoire was sequenced with immunoSEQ multiplex PCR; TCRdb's copy has only in-frame clones and lacks some. The sample includes about 110,000 clones, about 84% of them seen just once. The source material was peripheral blood, sampled from a patient treated with radiotherapy plus ipilimumab. Every receptor here comes from a human donor with non-small cell lung cancer that progressed on radiotherapy plus ipilimumab. Some clones in this sample may be carry-over from other donors' samples.

This chain joins TRBV11-2 and TRBJ1-3, with D perhaps TRBD1 (6 bases). The CDR3 contains 15 residues. The germline V gene has CDR1 SGHAT and CDR2 FQNNGV. Deletions cut 4 bases from V and 2 bases from J, with 12 bases between. The CDR3 spells CASSSTGVPGNTIYF. The DNA for the CDR3 is TGTGCCAGCAGCTCGACAGGAGTACCTGGAAACACCATATATTTT.

The gene calls are TRBV11-2 and TRBJ1-1, with TRBD1 identical over 8 bases. The germline V gene has CDR1 SGHAT and CDR2 FQNNGV. The trim removed 5 bases at V and 5 bases at J, leaving 4 bases unmatched. The CDR3 spans 13 residues. In nucleotides, the CDR3 is TGTGCCAGCAGCCCAGGGGGCCAGACTGAAGCTTTCTTT. It yields the protein CASSPGGQTEAFF.

This clone was seen a few times. This chain joins TRBV7-3 and TRBJ2-7; 10 bases match TRBD2. In germline, CDR1 is SGHTA, CDR2 FQGTGA. V shed 8 bases, J shed 7 bases, and the junction held 14 bases outside the gene matches. The CDR3 length is 15 residues. The CDR3 nucleotides read TGTGCCAGCGCACTGGGGGGGACTAGCGTGGGAGAGCAGTACTTC. Protein product: CASALGGTSVGEQYF.

This clone came up once. This chain joins TRBV25-1 and TRBJ1-4, with 7 bases fitting TRBD1. CDR1 is MGHDK, CDR2 SYGVNS, per germline. With 3 bases clipped from V and 3 bases from J, the junction kept 4 bases outside the gene matches. The CDR3 runs 15 residues. The CDR3 region is CASSDPRGSNEKLFF. CDR3 in DNA: TGTGCCAGCAGTGATCCCAGGGGGTCTAATGAAAAACTGTTTTTT. The full variable domain, completed using reference TRBV25-1 and TRBJ1-4, is EADIYQTPRYLVIGTGKKITLECSQTMGHDKMYWYQQDPGMELHLIHYSYGVNSTEKGDLSSESTVSRIRTEHFPLTLESARPSHTSQYLCASSDPRGSNEKLFFGSGTQLSVL.

The rearrangement joins TRBV6-5 to TRBJ1-1; D unresolved. This CDR3 spans 15 amino acids. The germline gives CDR1 MNHEY, CDR2 SVGAGI. V was shortened by 0 bases and J by 2 bases, with 10 bases between the two germline ends. The CDR3 sequence is CASSYSLLLNTEAFF. CDR3 nucleotides: TGTGCCAGCAGTTACTCACTCCTCCTAAACACTGAAGCTTTCTTT.

This chain connects TRBV4-3 to TRBJ2-2; D is undetermined. Trimming removed 0 bases from V and 6 bases from J, with 5 bases in between. This CDR3 has 13 amino acids. Germline V lookup: CDR1 LGHNA, CDR2 YSLEER. CDR3 nucleotide sequence: TGCGCCAGCAGCCAAGATCGGCCCGGGGAGCTGTTTTTT. Its translation: CASSQDRPGELFF.

J is TRBJ2-2 and V is TRBV15; 8 nucleotides agree with TRBD1. Trimming at V came to 1 base and at J to 3 bases, leaving 10 bases not matched to a gene. Germline values: CDR1 LNHNV, CDR2 YYDKDF (reference sequence). The length of the CDR3 is 18 residues. CDR3 in amino acids: CATSRGPPDRVHTGELFF. CDR3 sequence (DNA): TGTGCCACCAGCAGAGGCCCACCGGACAGGGTGCACACCGGGGAGCTGTTTTTT.

The V call is TRBV5-1, the J call TRBJ2-7; 8 bases are shared with TRBD1. The V segment lost 4 bases and the J segment 2 bases; nucleotides outside the gene matches: 8. CDR1 SGHRS and CDR2 YFSETQ come from the germline V gene. The CDR3 is 15 amino acids. The CDR3 region has the DNA TGCGCCAGCAGCCCAGGACGGACAGGGCCCTACGAGCAGTACTTC. Protein product: CASSPGRTGPYEQYF.

The V call is TRBV12-5, the J call TRBJ2-7; either TRBD1 or TRBD2 may fit D (5 bases each). V was trimmed by 1 base and J by 11 bases, leaving 15 bases between them. Germline lookup yields CDR1 LGHNT and CDR2 FRNRAP. The CDR3 runs to 13 residues. The CDR3 sequence is CASGLAGTPGEYF. The CDR3 nucleotides are TGTGCTAGTGGTTTGGCGGGGACCCCCGGGGAGTACTTC.

This chain joins TRBV11-3 and TRBJ2-2, with unresolved D. The CDR3 has 13 amino acids. Germline V gene lookup returns CDR1 SGHNT and CDR2 YENEEA. V was shortened by 4 bases and J by 1 base, with 4 bases between the two germline ends. The CDR3 DNA reads as TGTGCCAGCAGCTGGCAGAACACCGGGGAGCTGTTTTTT. Its protein product is CASSWQNTGELFF.

This clone was detected once. The rearrangement links TRBV4-1 to TRBJ1-2, with D tentatively TRBD1 (6 bases). There are 17 residues in the CDR3. Trimming removed 4 bases at V and 0 bases at J, with 18 bases between. Germline V gives CDR1 MGHRA, CDR2 YSYEKL. The CDR3 nucleotides are TGCGCCAGCAGCCGGGCCCTGGACAGAGCTACTAACTATGGCTACACCTTC. Encoded protein: CASSRALDRATNYGYTF.

This rearrangement joins TRBV27 to TRBJ2-5; TRBD1 agrees at 8 bases. The trim removed 5 bases at V and 1 base at J, leaving 12 bases unmatched. This CDR3 has 17 residues. Per the germline V gene, CDR1 is MNHEY and CDR2 is SMNVEV (reference sequence). Here the CDR3 DNA reads TGTGCCAGCAGTCGCCAAGGGTGGACAGGGATCCAAGAGACCCAGTACTTC. Its translation: CASSRQGWTGIQETQYF.

Only one count was recorded for this clone. The chain combines TRBV9 with TRBJ2-1; D not resolved. Per germline, CDR1 SGDLS and CDR2 YYNGEE. The CDR3 length is 14 residues. V lost 4 bases and J lost 3, with 11 bases in between. CDR3 sequence: CASSPAVFYNEQFF. The CDR3 DNA reads as TGTGCCAGCAGCCCCGCCGTTTTCTACAATGAGCAGTTCTTC.

The chain recombines TRBV18 with TRBJ2-3, with TRBD2 matching over 8 bases. The CDR3 is made up of 17 amino acids. With 1 base clipped from V and 0 bases from J, the junction kept 6 bases outside the gene matches. Germline V CDR1 and CDR2: KGHSH, LQKENI. CDR3 coding DNA: TGTGCCAGCTCACCACTTTCGGGGGGGCGTAGCACAGATACGCAGTATTTT. It translates to CASSPLSGGRSTDTQYF.

The chain employs TRBV5-1 and TRBJ2-7; D possibly corresponds to TRBD2 (6 bases). From germline, CDR1 is SGHRS and CDR2 YFSETQ. The CDR3 totals 14 residues. Deletions cut 0 bases from V and 4 bases from J, with 11 bases between. CDR3 DNA: TGCGCCAGCAGCTTGGGAATTCGGGAGTACGAGCAGTACTTC. The encoded protein is CASSLGIREYEQYF.

J is TRBJ2-2 and V is TRBV18; possible D gene TRBD1, 5 bases. The CDR3 loop spans 15 amino acids. Per the germline V gene, CDR1 is KGHSH and CDR2 is LQKENI. V was cut by 2 bases and J by 1 base, with 8 bases left in between. CDR3 sequence: CASSPAGMNTGELFF. For the CDR3, the DNA is TGTGCCAGCTCACCAGCAGGGATGAACACCGGGGAGCTGTTTTTT.

The chain joins TRBV10-3 to TRBJ2-1, with 9 bases aligning to TRBD2. J lost 7 bases, V lost 4 bases, and 8 bases had no gene match. CDR1 ENHRY and CDR2 SYGVKD come from the germline V gene. CDR3 size: 15 residues. CDR3 sequence reads: CAISAGGGAFNEQFF. The CDR3 nucleotides are TGTGCCATCAGTGCTGGCGGGGGGGCCTTTAATGAGCAGTTCTTC.

This chain uses TRBV7-3 with TRBJ1-2, with 9 bases identical to TRBD1. The trim removed 5 bases at V and 6 bases at J, leaving 4 bases unmatched. The CDR3 runs 13 residues. CDR1 and CDR2 (germline): SGHTA, FQGTGA. The CDR3 protein is CASSPRTGDGYTF. The CDR3 region has the DNA TGTGCCAGCAGCCCCCGGACAGGGGATGGCTACACCTTC.

The J gene is TRBJ2-2, the V gene TRBV6-5; D not certain. This CDR3 comprises 11 residues. Germline values: CDR1 MNHEY, CDR2 SVGAGI. The V end was cut by 2 bases, the J end by 6 bases, with 1 base between. CDR3 in DNA: TGTGCCAGCAGTTACCCCGGGGAGCTGTTTTTT. Translated, it gives CASSYPGELFF.

The chain has TRBV5-6 and TRBJ2-3, with D possibly called TRBD1 or TRBD2 (6 bases each). The CDR3 runs 13 residues. Germline lookup yields CDR1 SGHDT and CDR2 YYEEEE. V gave up 3 bases and J gave up 5 bases, with 10 bases separating them. CDR3 in amino acids: CASSWGAEDTQYF. The CDR3 DNA reads as TGTGCCAGCAGCTGGGGGGCAGAAGATACGCAGTATTTT.

The rearrangement links TRBV9 to TRBJ1-2, with a possible D match to TRBD1 (6 bases). CDR1 and CDR2 (germline): SGDLS, YYNGEE. V dropped 7 bases and J dropped 4 bases, with 17 bases sitting between them. CDR3 length: 14 residues. This CDR3 reads CASGRDTTLYGYTF. The CDR3 nucleotides read TGTGCCAGCGGCCGGGACACCACCCTCTATGGCTACACCTTC.

This chain joins TRBV5-1 and TRBJ2-2; the D gene is possibly TRBD2 (7 bases). Germline-derived CDR1 and CDR2 are SGHRS and YFSETQ. Trimming cost V 2 bases and J 4 bases, with 12 bases left between them. The CDR3 loop spans 15 amino acids. As DNA, the CDR3 is TGCGCCAGCAGCTTCGGGGGGCAGGGCACCGGGGAGCTGTTTTTT. It specifies CASSFGGQGTGELFF.

The V gene is TRBV5-1, the J gene TRBJ1-1; D is unresolved. Germline assignment: CDR1 SGHRS and CDR2 YFSETQ. Trimming took 3 bases from V and 0 from J, leaving 15 bases between them. The CDR3 consists of 16 residues. CDR3 DNA: TGCGCCAGCAGCTCCTACATCGCCCGCTTGAACACTGAAGCTTTCTTT. Encoded protein: CASSSYIARLNTEAFF.

The chain recombines TRBV5-1 with TRBJ2-5, with 8 bases lining up with TRBD2. There are 16 residues in the CDR3. Germline CDR1 SGHRS, CDR2 YFSETQ. V dropped 0 bases and J dropped 5; count of bases not matched to a gene: 9. This chain's CDR3 is CASSLAAGGDLETQYF. Written as DNA, the CDR3 is TGCGCCAGCAGCTTGGCGGCGGGGGGTGATCTGGAGACCCAGTACTTC.

J is TRBJ2-1 and V is TRBV5-5, with D maybe TRBD2 (5 bases). Trimming removed 2 bases from V and 4 bases from J, with 7 bases in between. The CDR3 is 13 residues long. Germline V gene sequence: CDR1 SGHKS, CDR2 YYEKEE (reference sequence). The CDR3 sequence: CASSLGGYNEQFF. For the CDR3, the DNA is TGTGCCAGCAGCTTAGGCGGGTACAATGAGCAGTTCTTC.

V usage is TRBV11-3 and J usage is TRBJ2-5; 16 positions match TRBD2. J gave up 0 bases and V 5 bases, and 6 bases lay outside the gene matches. This CDR3 spans 18 amino acids. The germline gives CDR1 SGHNT, CDR2 YENEEA. In DNA, the CDR3 is TGTGCCAGCAGCCCGGGGACTAGCGGGGGGGCGTACCAAGAGACCCAGTACTTC. Encoded protein: CASSPGTSGGAYQETQYF.

V gene TRBV7-2 combines with J gene TRBJ1-1; no clear D gene. This CDR3 is built from 16 residues. Per the germline V gene, CDR1 is SGHTA and CDR2 is FQGNSA. V was cut by 2 bases and J by 1 base, with 14 bases left in between. The CDR3 is CASSLTKGWENTEAFF. In DNA, the CDR3 is TGTGCCAGCAGCTTAACAAAAGGGTGGGAGAACACTGAAGCTTTCTTT.

There are a few counts of this clone. The chain is built from TRBV6-6 and TRBJ2-5; 7 nucleotides agree with TRBD2. CDR1 MNHNY and CDR2 SVGAGI come from the germline V gene (reference sequence). The CDR3 length is 15 residues. Unmatched junction bases numbered 5, after V lost 2 bases and J lost 2 bases. As DNA, the CDR3 is TGTGCCAGCAGTTACCCTAACGGGGGGCAAGAGACCCAGTACTTC. It translates to CASSYPNGGQETQYF.

The V call is TRBV20-1, the J call TRBJ2-4, with D possibly TRBD2 on 5 matching bases. Deletions cut 1 base from V and 10 bases from J, with 5 bases between. The CDR3 extends over 10 amino acids. CDR1 is DFQATT, CDR2 SNEGSKA, per germline (reference sequence). CDR3 in amino acids: CSARGGIQYF. The CDR3 DNA is TGCAGTGCTAGAGGCGGGATTCAGTACTTC.

The chain is built from TRBV7-2 and TRBJ2-1; D remains ambiguous. Germline assignment: CDR1 SGHTA and CDR2 FQGNSA. The length of the CDR3 is 15 residues. V gave up 5 bases and J gave up 0 bases, with 11 bases separating them. CDR3 DNA sequence: TGTGCCAGCAGCCTCCTGGGAAGCTCCTACAATGAGCAGTTCTTC. Its translation is CASSLLGSSYNEQFF. Drawing the rest from reference TRBV7-2 and TRBJ2-1, the complete variable domain is GAGVSQSPSNKVTEKGKDVELRCDPISGHTALYWYRQSLGQGLEFLIYFQGNSAPDKSGLPSDRFSAERTGGSVSTLTIQRTQQEDSAVYLCASSLLGSSYNEQFFGPGTRLTVL.